The 16 T cell receptor beta chains below all came from one sample that was sequenced in a study of neurological immune-mediated disorders. A single record per CDR3 protein comes from TCRdb applying MiXCR to the 5' RACE reads. The sample yields about 40,000 distinct CDR3 sequences, approximately 14% seen once. The material sequenced was CD4+ T cells from blood. These receptors originate from a woman aged 55-69 years with HTLV-1-associated myelopathy (HAM/TSP).

A remark on this clonotype: Being one base from a much bigger clone, this may be a read error. J is TRBJ2-2 and V is TRBV10-2; perhaps D is TRBD1 or TRBD2 (5 bases each). Germline values: CDR1 WSHSY, CDR2 SAAADI. This CDR3 has 16 amino acids. CDR3: CARSESQGVASGELFF. CDR3 DNA sequence: TGCGCCAGAAGTGAGAGCCAGGGAGTGGCCTCAGGGGAGCTGTTTTTT.

This clonotype has ten or more counts. V is TRBV5-1 and J is TRBJ2-1; 9 bases align to TRBD2. V shed 2 bases and J 6 bases; nucleotides not matched to a gene: 9. Per the germline V gene, CDR1 is SGHRS and CDR2 is YFSETQ. The CDR3 length is 16 residues. CDR3 nucleotides: TGCGCCAGCAGCTTAGGAGGTAGCGGGGGATTCAATGAGCAGTTCTTC. This gives the protein CASSLGGSGGFNEQFF.

The chain uses TRBV6-1 and TRBJ1-5; D is perhaps TRBD1 (6 bases). The CDR3 loop spans 15 amino acids. V lost 5 bases and J 2 bases, leaving 13 bases between the germline ends. CDR1 is MNHNS, CDR2 SASEGT, per germline. CDR3 protein: CASSSQGLGNQPQHF. DNA of the CDR3: TGTGCCAGCAGTTCACAGGGACTCGGCAATCAGCCCCAGCATTTT.

This clonotype was seen only a few times. The chain uses TRBV4-2 and TRBJ1-1; perhaps TRBD1 as D (5 bases). Trimming removed 0 bases at V and 3 bases at J, with 8 bases between. This CDR3 contains 14 residues. Germline V gene data show CDR1 as LGHNA and CDR2 as YNFKEQ. CDR3 protein: CASSQDRVDTEAFF. CDR3 bases: TGTGCCAGCAGCCAAGACAGGGTAGACACTGAAGCTTTCTTT.

This clonotype was seen ten or more times. The rearrangement joins TRBV21-1 to TRBJ2-4; the table names TRBD1, a call not compared with the DNA. TRBV21-1 represents a pseudogene. The CDR3 length is 15 residues. This chain's CDR3 is CASRENRGSQNIQYF. The CDR3 DNA reads TGTGCCAGCAGGGAAAACAGGGGATCCCAAAACATTCAGTACTTC.

This clonotype has a count of ten or more. A junction end diverges from the germline sequence, so it may reflect a read error. V and J are TRBV3-1 and TRBJ1-2; D uncertain. Germline CDR1 is LGHDT and CDR2 is YNNKEL (reference sequence). CDR3 length equals 11 residues. The CDR3 DNA follows: TGTGCCAGCAGCCAAGAGCACCGGCGGGTCTTC. Translation gives CASSQEHRRVF.

This clonotype was seen ten or more times. The J gene is TRBJ2-5, the V gene TRBV20-1, with 7 bases aligning to TRBD2. The junction had 5 bases not matched to a gene; V was cut back by 6 bases and J by 1 base. Germline V gene data show CDR1 as DFQATT and CDR2 as SNEGSKA (reference sequence). CDR3 length equals 13 residues. The CDR3 bases are TGCAGTGCCACGGGACTAACCCAAGAGACCCAGTACTTC. It specifies CSATGLTQETQYF.

J is TRBJ2-1 and V is TRBV5-5, with D perhaps matching TRBD1 or TRBD2 (5 bases each). CDR1 SGHKS and CDR2 YYEKEE come from the germline V gene (reference sequence). The CDR3 runs to 20 residues. The V and J ends lost 4 bases and 0 bases respectively, with 26 bases between them. DNA of the CDR3: TGTGCCAGCAGCCCTAGGAACGCCGGGGCCCTCTCGAGCTCCTACAATGAGCAGTTCTTC. Encoded protein: CASSPRNAGALSSSYNEQFF.

This clonotype showed up many times. The chain has TRBV29-1 and TRBJ1-1, with D unresolved. There are 11 residues in the CDR3. V lost 5 bases, J lost 1 base, and 5 bases lay in between. Germline V gene data show CDR1 as SQVTM and CDR2 as ANQGSEA. CDR3 amino acids: CSVLTNTEAFF. The CDR3, as DNA: TGCAGCGTTCTAACGAACACTGAAGCTTTCTTT.

Concerning this clonotype itself: Relative to the germline gene, one junction end is altered; a read error may explain this. V usage is TRBV13 and J usage is TRBJ1-1; weak D call: TRBD1 (6 bases). This CDR3 has 16 amino acids. Germline V gives CDR1 PRHDT, CDR2 FYEKMQ (reference sequence). The CDR3 sequence: CASSIYRVGGNSEAFF. The CDR3 DNA reads TGTGCCAGCAGCATATACAGGGTTGGGGGGAACTCTGAAGCTTTCTTT.

In its sample, this clonotype was seen once. It is unclear where the CDR3 begins or ends on the DNA, so no DNA is shown, and the CDR3 is as TCRdb lists it. The rearrangement uses TRBV5-1 and TRBJ1-2; TRBD1, the table's D call, lacks a check against the DNA. The germline gives CDR1 SGHRS, CDR2 YFSETQ. The CDR3 has 21 residues if both end residues are counted. The CDR3 loop is CASSFYICSAPTGQTNYGYTF.

This clonotype was seen repeatedly, ten times or more. The chain is built from TRBV20-1 and TRBJ1-3; maybe TRBD1 (5 bases). The CDR3 is 15 residues long. The V end lost 3 bases, the J end lost 0 bases, and 12 bases lay between the germline ends. The germline V gene has CDR1 DFQATT and CDR2 SNEGSKA (reference sequence). The CDR3 is CSARAGHHSGNTIYF. CDR3 sequence (DNA): TGCAGTGCTAGGGCAGGGCACCACTCTGGAAACACCATATATTTT.

This clonotype was recorded at least ten times. The chain carries TRBV5-1 and TRBJ2-3, with D hard to call. The CDR3 length is 12 residues. Germline CDR1 SGHRS, CDR2 YFSETQ. Trimming removed 4 bases from V and 5 bases from J, with 8 bases in between. The CDR3 loop is CASSASIDTQYF. The CDR3 coding sequence is TGCGCCAGCAGCGCATCCATAGATACGCAGTATTTT.

In its sample, this clonotype was seen many times. The chain couples TRBV3-1 to TRBJ2-2; D ambiguous. The CDR3 runs to 12 residues. V lost 4 bases to trimming and J lost 2 bases, with 2 bases between them. Per germline, CDR1 LGHDT and CDR2 YNNKEL (reference sequence). The CDR3 coding sequence is TGTGCCAGCAGCCGAAACACCGGGGAGCTGTTTTTT. Encoded protein: CASSRNTGELFF.

This clonotype was picked up many times. The chain links TRBV2 to TRBJ2-2; D possibly corresponds to TRBD1 (8 bases). Trimming took off 8 bases at V and 5 bases at J, with 15 bases between the two ends. CDR1 and CDR2 (germline): SNHLY, FYNNEI. The CDR3 totals 14 residues. The CDR3 is CASYRGGPTGELFF. DNA for the CDR3: TGTGCCAGCTACAGGGGGGGTCCTACCGGGGAGCTGTTTTTT.

This clonotype has more than one count but fewer than ten. This rearrangement joins TRBV7-6 to TRBJ2-5, with D possibly being TRBD1 (6 bases). The CDR3 runs to 13 residues. V was trimmed by 5 bases and J by 2 bases, leaving 9 bases between them. CDR1 is SGHVS, CDR2 FNYEAQ, per germline. The CDR3 spells CASSRTVQETQYF. The DNA for the CDR3 is TGTGCCAGCAGCAGGACAGTACAAGAGACCCAGTACTTC.